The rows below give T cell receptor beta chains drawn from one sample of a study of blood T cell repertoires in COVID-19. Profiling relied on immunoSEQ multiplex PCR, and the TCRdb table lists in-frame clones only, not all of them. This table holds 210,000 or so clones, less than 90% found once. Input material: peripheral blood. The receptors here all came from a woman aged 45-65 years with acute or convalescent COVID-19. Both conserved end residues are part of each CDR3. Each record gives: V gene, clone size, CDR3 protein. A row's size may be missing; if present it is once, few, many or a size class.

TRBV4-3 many CASSQDPGTATLNTEAFF
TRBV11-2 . CASSLATGTDSYEQYF
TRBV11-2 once CASSLGAGTAYGYTF
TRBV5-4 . CASSFGLAGVYEQYF
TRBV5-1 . CASSRRAGGTASTDTQYF
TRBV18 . CASSPRETGNTEAFF
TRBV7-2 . CASSSSPGTEAFF
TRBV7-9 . CASSLERTGKGVRSGYTF
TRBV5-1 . CASTPGIAGAREQYF
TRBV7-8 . CASSFGGLTTEAFF
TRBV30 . CAWSTGSGANVLTF
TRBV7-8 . CASSLPRRDKRPTYEQYF
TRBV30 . CASSGSGPGTQYF
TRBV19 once CASSMLRGVSGYTF
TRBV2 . CASSVFYEQYF
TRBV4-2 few CASSQDRGPGELFF
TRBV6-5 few CASSYSGRDDEAFF
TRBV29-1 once CSASLDSYGYTF
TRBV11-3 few CASSSGETSGLYYGYTF